The clone carrying this T cell receptor beta chain was detected only a few times. Primers included in the PCR were 60 Vbeta and 13 Jbeta primers. Profiling relied on immunoSEQ multiplex PCR, and the TCRdb table lists in-frame clones only, not all of them. The data contain under 200,000 clones, around nine tenths of them singletons. The data originate from a study of cytomegalovirus exposure and HLA in healthy donors. There are 14 residues in the CDR3. V dropped 5 bases and J dropped 3 bases, with 14 bases sitting between them. Germline V gene lookup returns CDR1 SGHRS and CDR2 YFSETQ. This chain connects TRBV5-1 to TRBJ1-1, with D perhaps TRBD1 (6 bases). This TCR came from a woman aged 25 to 39 in good health and CMV-seronegative. Sequencing input: PBMCs. The CDR3 spells CASREGQTDTEAFF. The CDR3 coding sequence is TGCGCCAGCAGGGAAGGACAGACCGACACTGAAGCTTTCTTT.